The rows below give T cell receptor beta chains drawn from one sample of a study of Graves' ophthalmopathy and Graves' hyperthyroidism. TCRdb passed the multiplex PCR reads through MiXCR, listing each CDR3 protein once. The top ten hold roughly 10% of the sample, which has about 1.2 million distinct CDR3 sequences, 35% to 40% seen once. Sequenced sample: peripheral blood or thyroid tissue (not recorded which). Source of these receptors: an adult man with Graves' hyperthyroidism. Both conserved end residues are trimmed from each CDR3.

v_call	j_call	cdr3_aa
TRBV30	TRBJ1-5	AWSLTTGLNQPQH
TRBV11-2	TRBJ1-5	ASSLEARSQPQH
TRBV29-1	TRBJ1-4	SARDGEEKLF
TRBV5-6	TRBJ1-1	ASSLGSATEAF
TRBV5-4	TRBJ2-7	AISPGPGTYEQY
TRBV15	TRBJ1-1	ATERDRKITEAF
TRBV13	TRBJ2-2	ASSGTGMTGELF
TRBV7-2	TRBJ2-7	ASSSRAGLAGAYEQY
TRBV10-3	TRBJ2-2	ATEGDTGELF
TRBV6-5	TRBJ1-2	ASSEASIYGYT
TRBV2	TRBJ2-7	ASRQGETYEQY
TRBV9	TRBJ1-1	ASSVAGGEGAF
TRBV10-1	TRBJ1-1	AIGQGADTEAF
TRBV10-3	TRBJ2-7	ASSNGQRPYEQY